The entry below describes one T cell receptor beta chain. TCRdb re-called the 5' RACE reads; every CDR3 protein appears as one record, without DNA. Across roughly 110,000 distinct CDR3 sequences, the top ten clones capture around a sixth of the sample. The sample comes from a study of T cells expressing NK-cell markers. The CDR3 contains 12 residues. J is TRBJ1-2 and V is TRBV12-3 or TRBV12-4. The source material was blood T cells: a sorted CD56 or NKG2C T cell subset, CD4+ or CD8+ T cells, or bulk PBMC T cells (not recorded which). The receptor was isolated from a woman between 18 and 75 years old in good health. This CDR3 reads CATIRANYGYTF.